This TCR beta chain was captured in a study of somatic mutations in cytotoxic T cells in rheumatoid arthritis. Study as a whole: Several of the V beta antibody-stained T-cell populations were flow-sorted at nearly 100% purity; V beta1+ cells were among them and were sequenced for TCRB. Study results and limitations: For rheumatoid arthritis patients, CD8+ clonality increased with age, whereas it did not in healthy controls. Which antigens the expanded CD8+ clones targeted was unknown.

Regarding this clone: Antigen unknown.

The protocol was immunoSEQ multiplex PCR, while the TCRdb copy is restricted to in-frame clones and leaves out a portion. The repertoire holds about 25,000 clones, with roughly 87% as singletons. By positive magnetic bead selection, CD4+ and CD8+ cells were isolated, and their purity was checked by flow cytometry. The clonotype comes from a man aged 50-59 years in good health. Sequenced sample: CD8+ T cells sorted from blood.

CDR3 sequence (DNA): TGTGCCAGCAGTGCCCGGGGCAGGGAGAGGTACACCTTC. Residues: CASSARGRERYTF. The V gene is TRBV6-1, the J gene TRBJ1-2; D is perhaps TRBD1 (5 bases). CDR3 length equals 13 residues. Per germline, CDR1 MNHNS and CDR2 SASEGT. Trimming left V 4 bases short and J 11 bases short, with 17 bases between.